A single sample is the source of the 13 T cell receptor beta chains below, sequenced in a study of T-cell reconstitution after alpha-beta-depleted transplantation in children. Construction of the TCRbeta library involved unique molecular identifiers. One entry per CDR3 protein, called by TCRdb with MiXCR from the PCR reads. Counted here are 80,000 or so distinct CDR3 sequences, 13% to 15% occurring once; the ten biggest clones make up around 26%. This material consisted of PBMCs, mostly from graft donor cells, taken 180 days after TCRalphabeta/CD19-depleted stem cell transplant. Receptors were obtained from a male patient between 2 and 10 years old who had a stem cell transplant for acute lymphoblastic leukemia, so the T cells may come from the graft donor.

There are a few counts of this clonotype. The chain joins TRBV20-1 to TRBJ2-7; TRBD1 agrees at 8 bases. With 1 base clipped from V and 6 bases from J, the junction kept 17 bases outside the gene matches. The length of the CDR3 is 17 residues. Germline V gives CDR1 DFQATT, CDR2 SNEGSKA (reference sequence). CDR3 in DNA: TGCAGTGCTAGAGGTTGGGGGACAGGTTTCGGTTTACGCGAGCAGTACTTC. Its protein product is CSARGWGTGFGLREQYF.

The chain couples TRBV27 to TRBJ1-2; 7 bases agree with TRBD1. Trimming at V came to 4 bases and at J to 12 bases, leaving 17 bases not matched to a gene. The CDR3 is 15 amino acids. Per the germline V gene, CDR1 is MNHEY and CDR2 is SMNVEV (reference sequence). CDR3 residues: CASSSRADRARGDTF. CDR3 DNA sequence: TGTGCCAGCAGTTCCCGGGCCGACAGGGCAAGGGGCGACACCTTC.

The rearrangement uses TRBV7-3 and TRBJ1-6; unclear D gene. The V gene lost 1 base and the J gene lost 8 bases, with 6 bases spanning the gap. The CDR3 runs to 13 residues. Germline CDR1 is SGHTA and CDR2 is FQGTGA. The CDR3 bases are TGTGCCAGCAGCTTAATCCCGTATTCACCCCTCCACTTT. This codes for CASSLIPYSPLHF. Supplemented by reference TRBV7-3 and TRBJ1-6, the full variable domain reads GAGVSQTPSNKVTEKGKYVELRCDPISGHTALYWYRQSLGQGPEFLIYFQGTGAADDSGLPNDRFFAVRPEGSVSTLKIQRTERGDSAVYLCASSLIPYSPLHFGNGTRLTVT.

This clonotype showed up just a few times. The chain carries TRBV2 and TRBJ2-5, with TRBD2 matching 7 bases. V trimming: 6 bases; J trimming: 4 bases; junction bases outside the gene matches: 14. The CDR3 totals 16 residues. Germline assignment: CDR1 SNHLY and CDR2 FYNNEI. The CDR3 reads CASSRIVAGVGETQYF. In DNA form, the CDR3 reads TGTGCCAGCAGCCGCATTGTTGCGGGGGTTGGAGAGACCCAGTACTTC.

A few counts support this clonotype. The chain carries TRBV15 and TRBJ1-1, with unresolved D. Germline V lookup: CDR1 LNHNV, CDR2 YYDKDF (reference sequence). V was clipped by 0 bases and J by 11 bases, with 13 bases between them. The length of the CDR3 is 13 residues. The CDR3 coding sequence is TGTGCCACCAGCAGAGATCAAGCCCAGTCGGCTTTCTTT. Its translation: CATSRDQAQSAFF.

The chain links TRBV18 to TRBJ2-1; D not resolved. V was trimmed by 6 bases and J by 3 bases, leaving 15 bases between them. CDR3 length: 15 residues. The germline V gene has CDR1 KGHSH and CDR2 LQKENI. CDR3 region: CASSPRRSLYNEQFF. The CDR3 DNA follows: TGTGCCAGCTCCCCCCGGCGGAGCCTCTACAATGAGCAGTTCTTC.

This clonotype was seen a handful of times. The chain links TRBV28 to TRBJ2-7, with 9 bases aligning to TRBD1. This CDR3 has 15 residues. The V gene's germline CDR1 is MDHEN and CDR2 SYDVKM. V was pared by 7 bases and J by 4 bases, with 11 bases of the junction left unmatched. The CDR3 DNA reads TGTGCCAGCAACCTTTGGGGGACAGGGAGGTACGAGCAGTACTTC. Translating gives CASNLWGTGRYEQYF.

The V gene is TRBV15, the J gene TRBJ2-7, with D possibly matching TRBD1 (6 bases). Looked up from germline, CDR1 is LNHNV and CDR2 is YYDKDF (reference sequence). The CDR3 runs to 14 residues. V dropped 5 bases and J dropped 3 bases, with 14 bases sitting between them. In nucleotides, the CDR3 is TGTGCCACCAGCCTCGGCAGGGGAGACTACGAGCAGTACTTC. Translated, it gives CATSLGRGDYEQYF.

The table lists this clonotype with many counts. CDR3 amino acids: CASSLSTMGLAGNEQFF. Written as DNA, the CDR3 is TGTGCCAGCAGCTTATCTACCATGGGACTAGCGGGGAATGAGCAGTTCTTC. The chain carries TRBV9 and TRBJ2-1, with TRBD2 identical over 13 bases. The germline CDR1 and CDR2 sequences are SGDLS and YYNGEE. The CDR3 extends over 17 amino acids. J lost 7 bases, V lost 4 bases, and 11 bases had no gene match.

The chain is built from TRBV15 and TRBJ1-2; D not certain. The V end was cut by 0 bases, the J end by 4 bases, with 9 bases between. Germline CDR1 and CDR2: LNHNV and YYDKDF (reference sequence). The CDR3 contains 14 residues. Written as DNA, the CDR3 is TGTGCCACCAGCAGAGATGAGCGGCTCTATGGCTACACCTTC. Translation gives CATSRDERLYGYTF.

For the CDR3, the DNA is TGTGCCAGCAGACAGGGGACCGGGGAGCTGTTTTTT. Residues: CASRQGTGELFF. The chain couples TRBV25-1 to TRBJ2-2, with TRBD1 matching over 7 bases. Germline assignment: CDR1 MGHDK and CDR2 SYGVNS. This CDR3 spans 12 amino acids. After removal of 6 bases from V and 5 bases from J, the junction contained 0 bases not matched to a gene.

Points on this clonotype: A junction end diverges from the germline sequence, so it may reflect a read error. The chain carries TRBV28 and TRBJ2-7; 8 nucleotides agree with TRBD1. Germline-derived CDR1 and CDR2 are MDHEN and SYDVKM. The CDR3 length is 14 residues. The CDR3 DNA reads TGTGCCAGCAGTTTGCAGGGGGCCTCCCACGAGCAGTACTTC. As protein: CASSLQGASHEQYF.

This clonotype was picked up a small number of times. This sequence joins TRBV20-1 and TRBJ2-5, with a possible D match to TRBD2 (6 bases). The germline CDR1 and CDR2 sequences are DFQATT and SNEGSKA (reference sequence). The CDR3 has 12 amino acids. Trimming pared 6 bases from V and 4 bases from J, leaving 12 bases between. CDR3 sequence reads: CSAGGGGETQYF. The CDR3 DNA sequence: TGCAGTGCGGGAGGTGGAGGAGAGACCCAGTACTTC.